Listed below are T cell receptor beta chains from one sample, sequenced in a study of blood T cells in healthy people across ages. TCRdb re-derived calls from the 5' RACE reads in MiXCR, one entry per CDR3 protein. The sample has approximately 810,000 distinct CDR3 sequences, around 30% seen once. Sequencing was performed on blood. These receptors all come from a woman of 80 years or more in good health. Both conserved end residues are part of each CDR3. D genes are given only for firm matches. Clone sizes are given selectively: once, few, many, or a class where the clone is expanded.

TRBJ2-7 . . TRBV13 CASRLQGAKGYEQYF TGTGCCAGCAGGCTTCAGGGAGCAAAGGGCTACGAGCAGTACTTC
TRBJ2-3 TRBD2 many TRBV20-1 CSAGELAGGTDTQYF TGCAGTGCTGGCGAACTAGCGGGGGGCACAGATACGCAGTATTTT
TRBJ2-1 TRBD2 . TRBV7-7 CASSLRTSRSSYNEQFF TGTGCTAGCAGCTTAAGGACTAGCCGAAGCTCCTACAATGAGCAGTTCTTC
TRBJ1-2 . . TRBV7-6 CASSPGVPYGYTF TGTGCCAGCAGCCCAGGGGTACCCTATGGCTACACCTTC
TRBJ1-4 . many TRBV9 CASSAGGSLGEKLFF TGTGCCAGCAGCGCGGGTGGGAGTTTAGGAGAAAAACTGTTTTTT
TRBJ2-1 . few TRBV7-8 CASSYTGTHGHEQFF TGTGCCAGCAGCTACACCGGGACCCACGGACATGAGCAGTTCTTC
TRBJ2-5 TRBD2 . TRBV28 CASSQGLAGGGETQYF TGTGCCAGCAGTCAAGGACTAGCGGGGGGAGGTGAGACCCAGTACTTC
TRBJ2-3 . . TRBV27 CASSQNLVRDEFLGTDTQYF TGTGCCAGCAGTCAAAACCTTGTGCGGGACGAGTTCTTGGGCACAGATACGCAGTATTTT
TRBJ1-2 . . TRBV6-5 CATRGKQGGYGYTF TGTGCCACAAGGGGCAAGCAAGGAGGCTATGGCTACACCTTC
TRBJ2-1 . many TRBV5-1 CASSLETDFSYNEQFF TGCGCCAGCAGCTTGGAGACCGACTTCTCCTACAATGAGCAGTTCTTC
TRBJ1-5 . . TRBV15 CATSRDHGRDSNQPQHF TGTGCCACCAGCAGAGATCATGGCAGGGATAGCAATCAGCCCCAGCATTTT
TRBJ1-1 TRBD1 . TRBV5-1 CASGTGGAENTEAFF TGCGCCAGCGGTACAGGGGGCGCTGAGAACACTGAAGCTTTCTTT
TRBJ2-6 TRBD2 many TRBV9 CASSSLPRGGANVLTF TGTGCCAGCAGCTCCCTCCCGCGGGGGGGGGCCAACGTCCTGACTTTC
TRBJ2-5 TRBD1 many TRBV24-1 CATSDPTGLGETQYF TGTGCCACCAGTGATCCGACAGGGTTAGGAGAGACCCAGTACTTC
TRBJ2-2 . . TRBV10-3 CAISLDTGELFF TGTGCCATCAGCCTTGACACCGGGGAGCTGTTTTTT
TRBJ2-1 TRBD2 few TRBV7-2 CASSPGGNERFF TGTGCCAGCAGCCCCGGGGGGAATGAGCGGTTCTTC
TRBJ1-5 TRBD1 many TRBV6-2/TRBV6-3 CASSHRDRANQPQHF TGTGCCAGCAGTCACCGGGACAGGGCTAATCAGCCCCAGCATTTT
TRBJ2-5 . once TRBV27 CASSPAGAEKTQYF TGTGCCAGCAGTCCCGCGGGGGCGGAAAAGACCCAGTACTTC
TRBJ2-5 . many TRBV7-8 CASKNRDTQETQYF TGTGCCAGCAAGAACCGGGACACTCAAGAGACCCAGTACTTC
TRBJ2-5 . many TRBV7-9 CASSEGGGVETQYF TGTGCCAGCAGCGAGGGGGGGGGCGTAGAGACCCAGTACTTC
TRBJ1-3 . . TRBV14 CASSQDVPLGNTIYF TGTGCCAGCAGCCAAGATGTGCCGCTTGGAAACACCATATATTTT
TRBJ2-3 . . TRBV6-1 CASGWGGGWSDTQYF TGTGCCAGCGGGTGGGGTGGGGGCTGGTCAGATACGCAGTATTTT
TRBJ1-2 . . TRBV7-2 CASSRQRGTNYGYTF TGTGCCAGCAGCCGCCAGAGGGGTACTAACTATGGCTACACCTTC
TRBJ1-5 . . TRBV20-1 CSARDETVPRPQHF TGCAGTGCTAGAGATGAAACAGTCCCAAGGCCCCAGCATTTT
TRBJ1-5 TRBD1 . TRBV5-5 CASSGGQLTRPQHF TGTGCCAGCAGCGGGGGACAGCTCACGCGGCCCCAGCATTTT
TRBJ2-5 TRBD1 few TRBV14 CASSHTGTAPLRGETQYF TGTGCCAGCAGCCATACCGGGACAGCGCCCTTGAGGGGAGAGACCCAGTACTTC
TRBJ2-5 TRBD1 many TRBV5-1 CASSLTGGLETQYF TGCGCCAGCAGCTTAACAGGGGGTTTGGAGACCCAGTACTTC
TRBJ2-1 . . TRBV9 CASSVGYQGTYNEQFF TGTGCCAGCAGCGTAGGATATCAGGGGACCTACAATGAGCAGTTCTTC
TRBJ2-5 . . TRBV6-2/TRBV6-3 CASGDPSQGQETQYF TGTGCCAGCGGTGATCCTAGCCAGGGCCAAGAGACCCAGTACTTC